These T cell receptor beta chains were read from a single sample in a study of shared clonotypes between healthy human individuals. Produced via immunoSEQ multiplex PCR; TCRdb's table is partial and in-frame only. The sample yields 950,000 to 1,100,000 clones, about 84% seen once. The specimen sequenced was memory CD4+ T cells from PBMCs. The receptors were gathered from a man aged 18-30 years in good health. Some clones in this sample may be carry-over from other donors' samples. CDR3s include the opening cysteine and the closing phenylalanine or tryptophan. The order of the fields is J gene, V gene, clone size, CDR3 protein. Clone size, where shown, is once, few, many, or a class for clones that have expanded.

>TRBJ1-2|TRBV27|once
CASSLFRTSEGYTF
>TRBJ1-1|TRBV7-9|once
CASSPYSGGAKTGDRGAFF
>TRBJ2-7|TRBV5-4|-
CASSLGGQRNYEQYF
>TRBJ2-5|TRBV5-1|few
CASSPGLGTGVTGTQYF
>TRBJ2-5|TRBV7-2|-
CASSLATGGEETQYF
>TRBJ2-5|TRBV18|-
CASSPQQDETQYF
>TRBJ1-2|TRBV7-9|-
CASSSPRIGARGNYGYTF
>TRBJ1-2|TRBV2|-
CASRNSGTVHGYTF
>TRBJ2-5|TRBV11-2|-
CASSQLWVETQYF
>TRBJ2-7|TRBV18|-
CASSTYYEQYF
>TRBJ2-1|TRBV27|-
CASRDTSGLYNEQFF
>TRBJ2-3|TRBV7-9|-
CASSLFTSMDTQYF
>TRBJ2-1|TRBV4-2|-
CASSPTDSSYNEQFF
>TRBJ2-7|TRBV6-9|-
CASTRGDEQYF
>TRBJ1-1|TRBV18|-
CASSPQQLLMNTEAFF
>TRBJ2-1|TRBV5-1|-
CASSLGTDNNEQFF
>TRBJ1-2|TRBV7-8|-
CASSSSLLGNYGYTF
>TRBJ2-7|TRBV6-5|-
CASSPNGGYEQYF
>TRBJ2-7|TRBV29-1|-
CSVSKPGTGEAEQYF
>TRBJ1-1|TRBV18|-
CASSGGQGKEAFF
>TRBJ1-6|TRBV7-3|-
CASSFDPGSPLHF
>TRBJ2-5|TRBV2|many
CASSQTGPETQYF
>TRBJ2-3|TRBV28|-
CASSWESRDVGTDTQYF
>TRBJ1-2|TRBV11-3|-
CASSLDGGETYGYTF
>TRBJ2-2|TRBV25-1|-
CASSGQGPGELFF
>TRBJ1-1|TRBV5-1|-
CASSWDMNTEAFF
>TRBJ2-2|TRBV10-2|-
CARRPGQGADGELFF
>TRBJ2-7|TRBV18|-
CASSPQTGIYEQYF
>TRBJ1-2|TRBV12-5|-
CASGLVAGDSLIYGYTF
>TRBJ1-5|TRBV2|-
CASRNGQPQHF
>TRBJ1-2|TRBV7-6|-
CASSPYGGQDSFQYGYTF
>TRBJ1-2|TRBV19|-
CASRTHQEYGYTF
>TRBJ2-2|TRBV15|-
CATSRDLASRNTGELFF
>TRBJ2-1|TRBV5-1|-
CASSLGWRAQKGHEQFF
>TRBJ2-1|TRBV14|-
CASSQRTGRQVNEQFF
>TRBJ2-5|TRBV7-8|-
CASSLGASWETQYF
>TRBJ1-2|TRBV7-8|-
CASSYRDRNYGYTF
>TRBJ1-1|TRBV11-2|-
CASSLRDSNTEAFF
>TRBJ1-1|TRBV10-3|-
CAISPYREGNTEAFF
>TRBJ2-1|TRBV28|-
CASSLLSGGRYNEQFF
>TRBJ1-1|TRBV5-1|once
CASSLVGAAWLMNTEAFF
>TRBJ2-7|TRBV7-3|-
CASSVSPGTSYEQYF
>TRBJ1-5|TRBV28|once
CASASGAINQPQHF
>TRBJ1-6|TRBV15|-
CATSSPDSPLHF
>TRBJ2-5|TRBV5-5|-
CASSFLGETQYF
>TRBJ2-5|TRBV9|-
CASTRGAGDVETQYF
>TRBJ2-1|TRBV5-1|-
CASTKTPLAGGRNEQFF
>TRBJ1-5|TRBV28|once
CASSVYIRGPPQQPQHF
>TRBJ2-1|TRBV11-2|few
CASKGFRDRANNEQFF
>TRBJ1-4|TRBV5-6|-
CASSIRDEKLFF
>TRBJ1-5|TRBV28|few
CASSPPGTMNQPQHF
>TRBJ2-1|TRBV5-1|few
CASSLAVQVTDEQFF
>TRBJ1-2|TRBV30|few
CAWRTGGRYGYTF
>TRBJ2-1|TRBV29-1|-
CSVREGFFSYNEQFF
>TRBJ2-3|TRBV9|-
CASSVSGGGADTQYF
>TRBJ2-2|TRBV7-8|-
CASGEGTGNTGELFF
>TRBJ1-5|TRBV6-6|-
CASKRTGGAGGQPQHF
>TRBJ1-2|TRBV10-1|few
CAIPEERGTYGYTF
>TRBJ2-7|TRBV5-1|-
CASSLEGRGVGEQYF
>TRBJ1-1|TRBV29-1|once
CSVATGAANTEAFF